The 31 T cell receptor beta chains below all came from one sample that was sequenced in a study of blood T cell repertoires in COVID-19. Repertoires were generated with immunoSEQ multiplex PCR, while TCRdb's copy carries only in-frame clones and drops some. The sample has 100,000 or so clones; roughly nine tenths are singletons. The sample comprised peripheral blood. All receptors derive from a man aged 60 to 75 with acute or convalescent COVID-19.

The chain is built from TRBV7-2 and TRBJ2-5, with TRBD1 identical over 11 bases. Trimming at V came to 1 base and at J to 5 bases, leaving 3 bases not matched to a gene. CDR1 is SGHTA, CDR2 FQGNSA, per germline. The length of the CDR3 is 15 residues. For the CDR3, the DNA is TGTGCCAGCAGCTTAGAGGGACAGGGGGGGGAGACCCAGTACTTC. Protein sequence: CASSLEGQGGETQYF.

V and J are TRBV3-1 (or the pseudogene TRBV3-2) and TRBJ1-2; 7 bases agree with TRBD1. Trimming removed 4 bases from V and 4 bases from J; junction bases left unmatched: 9. The CDR3 contains 15 residues. The germline V gene has CDR1 LGHDT and CDR2 YNNKEL (reference sequence). The CDR3 nucleotides are TGTGCCAGCAGCCCTACCGGACAGGACGGCTATGGCTACACCTTC. It specifies CASSPTGQDGYGYTF.

The V gene is TRBV29-1, the J gene TRBJ1-2; 7 nucleotides match TRBD1. Germline V gene lookup returns CDR1 SQVTM and CDR2 ANQGSEA. V shed 7 bases and J 6 bases; nucleotides not matched to a gene: 8. The CDR3 is 12 residues long. The CDR3 loop is CSAGDRADGYTF. CDR3 bases: TGCAGCGCTGGCGACAGGGCAGATGGCTACACCTTC.

This chain joins TRBV4-1 and TRBJ2-3, with 10 positions matching TRBD2. The V gene's germline CDR1 is MGHRA and CDR2 YSYEKL. Trimming cost V 2 bases and J 0 bases; bases outside gene matches: 8. The CDR3 is 18 amino acids. CDR3 sequence reads: CASSQLAGVGLSTDTQYF. For the CDR3, the DNA is TGCGCCAGCAGCCAACTAGCGGGAGTAGGGTTGAGCACAGATACGCAGTATTTT.

V usage is TRBV3-1 (or the pseudogene TRBV3-2) and J usage is TRBJ2-5, with D tentatively TRBD2 (5 bases). Germline V CDR1 and CDR2: LGHDT, YNNKEL (reference sequence). Trimming shortened V by 2 bases and J by 7 bases, and 11 bases separated the two germline ends. This CDR3 is 13 amino acids long. CDR3 residues: CASSQRVRGTQYF. The CDR3 DNA is TGTGCCAGCAGCCAAAGGGTCCGGGGGACCCAGTACTTC.

This chain connects TRBV19 to TRBJ2-2; 9 positions match TRBD2. V trimming: 4 bases; J trimming: 4 bases; junction bases outside the gene matches: 7. Germline CDR1 LNHDA, CDR2 SQIVND (reference sequence). The CDR3 loop spans 16 amino acids. As DNA, the CDR3 is TGTGCCAGTAGTACTACAGGGACTAGCATCACCGGGGAGCTGTTTTTT. Protein sequence: CASSTTGTSITGELFF.

The V gene is TRBV4-2, the J gene TRBJ1-5; 7 bases are a match to TRBD1. The CDR3 covers 15 residues. Per germline, CDR1 LGHNA and CDR2 YNFKEQ. Trimming at V came to 1 base and at J to 5 bases, leaving 5 bases not matched to a gene. The chain's CDR3 is CASSQVGQGDQPQHF. The CDR3 nucleotides are TGTGCCAGCAGCCAAGTTGGTCAGGGGGATCAGCCCCAGCATTTT.

The rearrangement uses TRBV9 and TRBJ2-1, with 9 bases fitting TRBD2. Germline values: CDR1 SGDLS, CDR2 YYNGEE. This CDR3 is built from 16 residues. V was pared by 2 bases and J by 0 bases, with 3 bases of the junction left unmatched. The CDR3 DNA is TGTGCCAGCAGCGTGTATAGCGGGAGCTCCTACAATGAGCAGTTCTTC. It translates to CASSVYSGSSYNEQFF.

The chain is built from TRBV27 and TRBJ1-2; 10 bases match TRBD1. The CDR3 has 14 amino acids. From germline, CDR1 is MNHEY and CDR2 SMNVEV (reference sequence). V trimming: 5 bases; J trimming: 8 bases; junction bases outside the gene matches: 8. The CDR3 region has the DNA TGTGCCAGCAGTCCCTCGGGACAGGGGAACGGCTACACCTTC. Translating it yields CASSPSGQGNGYTF.

This chain joins TRBV3-1 (or the pseudogene TRBV3-2) and TRBJ2-1; TRBD1 might be the D (7 bases). CDR3 length equals 16 residues. Trimming took 4 bases from V and 7 from J, leaving 20 bases between them. Germline CDR1 reads LGHDT; CDR2 reads YNNKEL (reference sequence). CDR3: CASSPPGGLIRNEQFF. CDR3 DNA sequence: TGTGCCAGCAGCCCCCCAGGGGGACTGATTAGAAATGAGCAGTTCTTC.

This chain uses TRBV12-5 with TRBJ2-7, with 9 bases aligning to TRBD1. The V and J ends lost 6 bases and 4 bases, in that order; junction bases with no gene match: 13. CDR1 is LGHNT, CDR2 FRNRAP, per germline. This CDR3 comprises 16 residues. CDR3 loop: CASGRNTGTGMYEQYV. The CDR3 nucleotides are TGTGCTAGTGGCCGAAACACCGGGACAGGGATGTACGAGCAGTACGTC.

This chain links TRBV2 with TRBJ1-5; tentatively, D is TRBD1 (5 bases). This CDR3 is built from 19 residues. Trimming cost V 3 bases and J 0 bases, with 21 bases left between them. From germline, CDR1 is SNHLY and CDR2 FYNNEI. The CDR3 reads CASSEAGFNGFYSNQPQHF. CDR3 DNA sequence: TGTGCCAGCAGTGAGGCAGGGTTCAACGGATTTTATAGCAATCAGCCCCAGCATTTT.

This clone has more than one count but fewer than ten. The rearrangement links TRBV30 to TRBJ1-1, with D possibly being TRBD1 (5 bases). Trimming took 0 bases from V and 6 from J, leaving 14 bases between them. This CDR3 has 14 residues. Germline assignment: CDR1 GTSNPN and CDR2 SVGIG (reference sequence). The CDR3 region is CAWSVRRLQAEAFF. In nucleotides, the CDR3 is TGTGCCTGGAGTGTCAGGCGGTTACAGGCTGAAGCTTTCTTT.

The gene calls are TRBV28 and TRBJ2-5; D might be TRBD1 (6 bases). CDR1 is MDHEN and CDR2 is SYDVKM in the germline V gene. The CDR3 extends over 13 amino acids. Trimming cost V 2 bases and J 5 bases, with 9 bases left between them. The CDR3 DNA is TGTGCCAGCAGTTTACACAGGGAGGAGACCCAGTACTTC. Its protein is CASSLHREETQYF.

The gene calls are TRBV7-8 and TRBJ1-6; D not resolved. Germline CDR1 is SGHVS and CDR2 is FQNEAQ. Trimming stripped 1 base from V and 7 bases from J, with 11 bases between. This CDR3 has 15 amino acids. CDR3 sequence (DNA): TGTGCCAGCAGCTTAGAAACAGTTGGGAATTCACCCCTCCACTTT. Translated: CASSLETVGNSPLHF.

The chain links TRBV21-1 to TRBJ2-7; TRBD1, as called in the table, went unchecked against the DNA. TRBV21-1 is a pseudogene locus. This CDR3 spans 16 amino acids. DNA of the CDR3: TGTGCCAGCAGCAGTGGGGTCAGGGGGTCTTCCTGCGAGCAGTACGTC. This codes for CASSSGVRGSSCEQYV.

CDR3 in DNA: TGTGCCAGCAGCCGGGACAGGCGAGGCTACACCTTC. The encoded protein is CASSRDRRGYTF. The V gene is TRBV7-9, the J gene TRBJ1-2; 8 nucleotides agree with TRBD1. Germline values: CDR1 SEHNR, CDR2 FQNEAQ (reference sequence). The CDR3 length is 12 residues. V lost 5 bases, J lost 8 bases, and 4 bases stayed unmatched. The full variable domain, its missing parts supplied by reference TRBV7-9 and TRBJ1-2, is DTGVSQNPRHKITKRGQNVTFRCDPISEHNRLYWYRQTLGQGPEFLTYFQNEAQLEKSRLLSDRFSAERPKGSFSTLEIQRTEQGDSAMYLCASSRDRRGYTFGSGTRLTVV.

The CDR3 nucleotides read TGTGCCAGCTCCACCGGGAGTTACAATGAGCAGTTCTTC. Translation gives CASSTGSYNEQFF. This chain uses TRBV18 with TRBJ2-1; D is perhaps TRBD2 (6 bases). Germline V lookup: CDR1 KGHSH, CDR2 LQKENI. V lost 6 bases and J lost 4, with 10 bases in between. This CDR3 is built from 13 residues.

The chain has TRBV7-9 and TRBJ2-7; 10 bases are a match to TRBD1. Trimming took 1 base from V and 0 from J; bases not matched to a gene: 0. This CDR3 is built from 15 residues. Germline-derived CDR1 and CDR2 are SEHNR and FQNEAQ (reference sequence). The chain's CDR3 is CASSLGDRGSYEQYV. CDR3 DNA: TGTGCCAGCAGCTTAGGGGACAGGGGCTCCTACGAGCAGTACGTC.

This clone showed up just once. V is TRBV5-1 and J is TRBJ2-1, with TRBD1 as a possible D gene (6 bases). Trimming cost V 3 bases and J 6 bases, with 16 bases left between them. Germline-derived CDR1 and CDR2 are SGHRS and YFSETQ. The CDR3 spans 15 residues. The CDR3 sequence: CASSSWTDGGNEQFF. CDR3 coding DNA: TGCGCCAGCAGCTCCTGGACAGACGGAGGCAATGAGCAGTTCTTC. Full variable domain (rest looked up from reference TRBV5-1 and TRBJ2-1): KAGVTQTPRYLIKTRGQQVTLSCSPISGHRSVSWYQQTPGQGLQFLFEYFSETQRNKGNFPGRFSGRQFSNSRSEMNVSTLELGDSALYLCASSSWTDGGNEQFFGPGTRLTVL.

In this sample, this clone turned up a few times. This sequence joins TRBV29-1 and TRBJ2-7; TRBD2 aligns across 10 bases. The V gene end was trimmed by 7 bases and the J gene end by 2 bases; junction bases not matched to a gene: 11. The CDR3 has 15 residues. Germline assignment: CDR1 SQVTM and CDR2 ANQGSEA. The CDR3 bases are TGCAGCGCCAGATCGACTAGCGGGTTTACCTACGAGCAGTACTTC. Protein sequence: CSARSTSGFTYEQYF.

The genes are TRBV28 and TRBJ2-1; the D gene is possibly TRBD2 (5 bases). The CDR3 sequence is 14 residues long. From germline, CDR1 is MDHEN and CDR2 SYDVKM. Trimming stripped 1 base from V and 7 bases from J, with 11 bases between. For the CDR3, the DNA is TGTGCCAGCAGTTTATCCCTTTCGGGAAATGAGCAGTTCTTC. Translated, it gives CASSLSLSGNEQFF.

The rearrangement links TRBV7-8 to TRBJ2-7; TRBD2 might be the D (6 bases). Germline lookup yields CDR1 SGHVS and CDR2 FQNEAQ. Trimming pared 5 bases from V and 5 bases from J, leaving 19 bases between. This CDR3 comprises 15 residues. CDR3 DNA: TGTGCCAGCAGCACGGGGGAGCTCCCGGAGGACGAGCAGTACGTC. Translated: CASSTGELPEDEQYV.

V gene TRBV20-1 combines with J gene TRBJ2-4; 8 bases fit TRBD1. CDR1 and CDR2 from the germline V gene are DFQATT and SNEGSKA (reference sequence). The CDR3 totals 14 residues. After removal of 6 bases from V and 4 bases from J, the junction contained 8 bases not matched to a gene. Here the CDR3 reads CSASQGARKNIQYF. The CDR3 region has the DNA TGCAGTGCGAGTCAGGGGGCGCGTAAAAACATTCAGTACTTC.

This clone was counted once. This CDR3 is also generated by other DNA sequences in the sample. The rearrangement uses TRBV30 and TRBJ2-7; TRBD1 aligns across 11 bases. V lost 0 bases and J lost 2; bases outside the gene matches: 3. The CDR3 totals 15 residues. The germline gives CDR1 GTSNPN, CDR2 SVGIG (reference sequence). DNA for the CDR3: TGTGCCTGGAGTGTACGGGACAGGGGGACCTACGAGCAGTACTTC. This encodes CAWSVRDRGTYEQYF.

In the case of this clone: Germline is not matched at one junction end, which may reflect a read error. This rearrangement joins TRBV12-3 or TRBV12-4 to TRBJ1-1, with D tentatively TRBD1 (6 bases). The CDR3 has 10 residues. CDR3 DNA: TGTGCCAGCAGTTCCGGGACATCGAGCTTT. Translated, it gives CASSSGTSSF.

With regard to this clone: This sample includes further DNA sequences coding for the same CDR3. The chain is built from TRBV7-9 and TRBJ1-4, with D possibly TRBD1 on 6 matching bases. Germline V gene sequence: CDR1 SEHNR, CDR2 FQNEAQ (reference sequence). The V and J ends lost 1 base and 7 bases respectively, with 10 bases between them. The length of the CDR3 is 14 residues. This CDR3 reads CASSLVGAGEKLFF. CDR3 nucleotide sequence: TGTGCCAGCAGCTTAGTGGGGGCCGGTGAAAAACTGTTTTTT.

The CDR3 DNA follows: TGTGCCAGCAGCGTAGGACAGGTCGATGAAAAACTGTTTTTT. This gives the protein CASSVGQVDEKLFF. V and J are TRBV9 and TRBJ1-4, with D perhaps matching TRBD1 (6 bases). The CDR3 loop spans 14 amino acids. The germline gives CDR1 SGDLS, CDR2 YYNGEE. The germline V and J ends were trimmed by 0 bases and 6 bases, with 9 bases remaining between them.

J is TRBJ2-1 and V is TRBV29-1; 16 bases agree with TRBD2. V lost 3 bases to trimming and J lost 12 bases; unmatched junction nucleotides: 8. The CDR3 has 15 amino acids. CDR1 is SQVTM, CDR2 ANQGSEA, per germline. The CDR3 region has the DNA TGCAGCGTTGAGGGACTAGCGGGAGGGCCCGGGGCGCAGTTCTTC. Amino acids: CSVEGLAGGPGAQFF.

This clone was observed a single time. J is TRBJ1-5 and V is TRBV6-6; D uncertain. This CDR3 spans 14 amino acids. The V gene's germline CDR1 is MNHNY and CDR2 SVGAGI (reference sequence). Trimming left V 0 bases short and J 5 bases short, with 8 bases between. CDR3 in amino acids: CASSYSTRDQPQHF. The DNA for the CDR3 is TGTGCCAGCAGTTACTCGACGCGGGATCAGCCCCAGCATTTT.

The chain links TRBV29-1 to TRBJ2-5, with D possibly matching TRBD2 (6 bases). The CDR3 runs to 13 residues. V was cut by 4 bases and J by 5 bases, with 14 bases left in between. Germline V gene data show CDR1 as SQVTM and CDR2 as ANQGSEA. The CDR3: CSVAEGPRETQYF. The CDR3 region has the DNA TGCAGCGTTGCGGAGGGCCCGCGGGAGACCCAGTACTTC.